Presented here are 30 T cell receptor beta chains from one specimen sequenced in a study of blood T cells in healthy people across ages. A second PCR of 7 to 11 cycles used a sample-barcoded 5' primer and a J-beta primer mix. TCRdb reprocessed the 5' RACE reads with MiXCR, giving one entry per CDR3 protein. The data contain around 1,700,000 distinct CDR3 sequences, 28% of them singletons. The sample comprised blood. The origin of the receptors is a woman aged 25 to 45 in good health.

This clonotype appeared a few times. This chain uses TRBV15 with TRBJ2-7, with TRBD1 matching over 11 bases. The CDR3 runs 16 residues. V lost 2 bases, J lost 0 bases, and 3 bases stayed unmatched. CDR1 is LNHNV and CDR2 is YYDKDF in the germline V gene (reference sequence). CDR3 in DNA: TGTGCCACCAGCAGAATAGGACAGGGGGCCTCCTACGAGCAGTACTTC. Protein product: CATSRIGQGASYEQYF.

The chain joins TRBV7-9 to TRBJ2-3; 7 bases match TRBD2. The J segment lost 6 bases and the V segment lost 5 bases, leaving 8 bases of the junction unmatched. The CDR3 covers 14 residues. CDR1 and CDR2 from the germline V gene are SEHNR and FQNEAQ (reference sequence). The CDR3 sequence: CASSGLAVADTQYF. The CDR3 coding sequence is TGTGCCAGCAGCGGGCTAGCGGTAGCGGATACGCAGTATTTT.

In its sample, this clonotype was seen many times. The chain links TRBV5-1 to TRBJ1-2, with D possibly being TRBD1 (5 bases). The germline gives CDR1 SGHRS, CDR2 YFSETQ. V was pared by 4 bases and J by 5 bases, with 12 bases between. This CDR3 spans 13 amino acids. CDR3 DNA: TGCGCCAGCAGCCCGGACGGGGGATATGGCTACACCTTC. Translation: CASSPDGGYGYTF.

The rearrangement joins TRBV19 to TRBJ2-1; D possibly corresponds to TRBD1 (6 bases). From germline, CDR1 is LNHDA and CDR2 SQIVND (reference sequence). The CDR3 covers 14 residues. The ends were cut back, 5 bases at V and 8 bases at J, with 16 bases in the middle. This chain's CDR3 is CASSLGAPRDEQFF. The CDR3 DNA follows: TGTGCCAGTAGTCTGGGGGCTCCTCGGGATGAGCAGTTCTTC.

This clonotype came up many times. This chain uses TRBV20-1 with TRBJ2-5, with 7 bases that match TRBD2. CDR3 length: 13 residues. The V segment lost 3 bases and the J segment 4 bases; nucleotides outside the gene matches: 5. In germline, CDR1 is DFQATT, CDR2 SNEGSKA (reference sequence). The CDR3 spells CSARDPGGETQYF. CDR3 in DNA: TGCAGTGCTAGGGATCCGGGGGGAGAGACCCAGTACTTC.

As for this clonotype: A much larger clone is a single base away; this may be a read error. V usage is TRBV7-2 and J usage is TRBJ2-1; 9 nucleotides line up with TRBD2. The germline gives CDR1 SGHTA, CDR2 FQGNSA. The CDR3 consists of 18 residues. Germline trimming cut 2 bases from V and 0 bases from J; bases unmatched to any gene: 8. Here the CDR3 DNA reads TGTGCCAGCAGCTTACTCCGGACTAGCGCAACCTCCTACAATGAGCAGTTCTTC. It is translated as CASSLLRTSATSYNEQFF.

This clonotype has a handful of counts. The V gene is TRBV6-1, the J gene TRBJ2-1; TRBD2 might be the D (5 bases). The length of the CDR3 is 14 residues. V lost 3 bases, J lost 8 bases, and 14 bases lay in between. The germline V gene encodes CDR1 MNHNS and CDR2 SASEGT. The CDR3 nucleotides read TGTGCCAGCAGTGACCCACGCGGGTGGGATGAGCAGTTCTTC. It yields the protein CASSDPRGWDEQFF.

The V call is TRBV7-2, the J call TRBJ1-5; D not certain. V lost 1 base and J lost 6, with 10 bases in between. Germline V gene sequence: CDR1 SGHTA, CDR2 FQGNSA. This CDR3 spans 14 amino acids. Here the CDR3 reads CASSLVRGVQPQHF. DNA of the CDR3: TGTGCCAGCAGCTTAGTAAGAGGCGTTCAGCCCCAGCATTTT.

The chain carries TRBV5-1 and TRBJ2-3, with 8 nucleotides matching TRBD1. After removal of 8 bases from V and 8 bases from J, the junction contained 16 bases not matched to a gene. Germline CDR1 SGHRS, CDR2 YFSETQ. This CDR3 is 15 amino acids long. CDR3 DNA sequence: TGCGCCAGTGCTACTGACCAGGGGGCTTTAGGTACGCAGTATTTT. It encodes CASATDQGALGTQYF.

This clonotype was counted between two and nine times. The V call is TRBV7-2, the J call TRBJ2-4; 11 bases are a match to TRBD1. This CDR3 comprises 16 residues. The V gene end was trimmed by 5 bases and the J gene end by 3 bases; junction bases not matched to a gene: 6. The germline V gene has CDR1 SGHTA and CDR2 FQGNSA. CDR3 sequence: CASSRTGGWGKNIQYF. The CDR3 DNA sequence: TGTGCCAGCAGCAGGACAGGGGGCTGGGGCAAAAACATTCAGTACTTC.

To note about this clonotype: A much larger clone differs from this one at a single base, so this may be a read error. The rearrangement uses TRBV6-5 and TRBJ1-2, with TRBD1 matching over 7 bases. CDR1 and CDR2 (germline): MNHEY, SVGAGI. The V segment lost 4 bases and the J segment 11 bases; nucleotides outside the gene matches: 7. CDR3 length equals 12 residues. CDR3 coding DNA: TGTGCCAGCAGTTCGAACGACAGGGTATACACCTTC. Its translation: CASSSNDRVYTF.

In its sample, this clonotype was seen a few times. This may be a read error, as it is one base from a much larger clone. The chain has TRBV29-1 and TRBJ2-7; no definite D call. The germline V gene has CDR1 SQVTM and CDR2 ANQGSEA. V was shortened by 4 bases and J by 2 bases, with 15 bases between the two germline ends. The CDR3 covers 14 residues. CDR3 residues: CSVVFSGGPYEQYF. CDR3 nucleotide sequence: TGCAGCGTTGTTTTCTCTGGCGGTCCCTACGAGCAGTACTTC.

This clonotype occurred many times. The chain couples TRBV9 to TRBJ2-1, with 11 bases lining up with TRBD2. Looked up from germline, CDR1 is SGDLS and CDR2 is YYNGEE. With V trimmed by 2 bases and J by 3 bases, 1 base remained unmatched. The CDR3 has 15 residues. The CDR3 spells CASSVSGGGYNEQFF. CDR3 DNA: TGTGCCAGCAGCGTTAGCGGGGGGGGCTACAATGAGCAGTTCTTC.

A note on this clonotype: A read error is possible here, since a much larger clone lies one base away. The chain carries TRBV5-1 and TRBJ2-7; TRBD2 is a possible D gene (5 bases). Germline loops: CDR1 SGHRS, CDR2 YFSETQ. Trimming cost V 0 bases and J 7 bases, with 20 bases left between them. CDR3 size: 16 residues. CDR3 residues: CASSLGSLARYNEQYF. Written as DNA, the CDR3 is TGCGCCAGCAGCTTGGGCTCTCTAGCACGCTACAATGAGCAGTACTTC. The full variable domain, with the rest looked up from reference TRBV5-1 and TRBJ2-7, is KAGVTQTPRYLIKTRGQQVTLSCSPISGHRSVSWYQQTPGQGLQFLFEYFSETQRNKGNFPGRFSGRQFSNSRSEMNVSTLELGDSALYLCASSLGSLARYNEQYFGPGTRLTVT.

The rearrangement joins TRBV29-1 to TRBJ1-2; D gene uncertain. Germline loops: CDR1 SQVTM, CDR2 ANQGSEA. CDR3 length: 14 amino acids. V was pared by 0 bases and J by 8 bases, with 16 bases between. CDR3 DNA: TGCAGCGTTGAAGATCTGGGAGATCAGGAGGGCTACACCTTC. It yields the protein CSVEDLGDQEGYTF.

A remark on this clonotype: A read error may be the cause here, since a much bigger clone is one base away. The gene calls are TRBV3-1 and TRBJ2-7; the D is unclear. The V and J ends lost 6 bases and 9 bases respectively, with 18 bases between them. This CDR3 is 13 amino acids long. Germline-derived CDR1 and CDR2 are LGHDT and YNNKEL (reference sequence). CDR3 bases: TGTGCCAGCAGGGTGGGAAATTACGGTGGGCAGTACTTC. Its protein product is CASRVGNYGGQYF.

The chain links TRBV5-1 to TRBJ2-3; D is uncertain. The CDR3 sequence is 15 residues long. Germline lookup yields CDR1 SGHRS and CDR2 YFSETQ. Between the trimmed V and J ends, which lost 0 bases and 0 bases, there was a span of 8 bases. The chain's CDR3 is CASSLVAPSTDTQYF. CDR3 nucleotides: TGCGCCAGCAGCTTGGTGGCCCCAAGCACAGATACGCAGTATTTT.

V usage is TRBV6-6 and J usage is TRBJ2-3; 12 positions match TRBD2. V lost 5 bases to trimming and J lost 8 bases; unmatched junction nucleotides: 11. The V gene's germline CDR1 is MNHNY and CDR2 SVGAGI (reference sequence). This CDR3 spans 16 amino acids. This chain's CDR3 is CASSNPSGGAHVTQYF. DNA of the CDR3: TGTGCCAGCAGTAACCCTAGCGGGGGGGCTCATGTTACGCAGTATTTT.

This clonotype turned up a few times. The V call is TRBV10-3, the J call TRBJ2-1; 10 bases are a match to TRBD2. This CDR3 has 17 amino acids. V gave up 2 bases and J gave up 0 bases; unmatched junction bases: 4. Germline CDR1 reads ENHRY; CDR2 reads SYGVKD. The CDR3 region is CAISEPRLAGSYNEQFF. CDR3 sequence (DNA): TGTGCCATCAGTGAGCCCCGACTAGCGGGCTCCTACAATGAGCAGTTCTTC.

This chain joins TRBV30 and TRBJ2-5, with 7 bases fitting TRBD2. This CDR3 is 15 amino acids long. The germline V gene encodes CDR1 GTSNPN and CDR2 SVGIG (reference sequence). The CDR3 region has the DNA TGTGCTGGATCAAAGGTCCGGGGGGTAAGGGAGACCCAGTACTTC. Amino acid sequence: CAGSKVRGVRETQYF. Combining the CDR3 with reference TRBV30 and TRBJ2-5 gives the whole variable domain SQTIHQWPATLVQPVGSPLSLECTVEGTSNPNLYWYRQAAGRGLQLLFYSVGIGQISSEVPQNLSASRPQDRQFILSSKKLLLSDSGFYLCAGSKVRGVRETQYFGPGTRLLVL.

In the case of this clonotype: With a much larger clone just one base away, this may be a read error. V gene TRBV10-3 combines with J gene TRBJ2-1; D unresolved. The CDR3 is 13 amino acids. The germline V gene encodes CDR1 ENHRY and CDR2 SYGVKD. The CDR3 DNA is TGTACCATCAGTGAGAATGCCTACAATGAGCAGTTCTTC. Translated: CTISENAYNEQFF.

The chain joins TRBV10-3 to TRBJ2-1; 11 bases line up with TRBD2. The junction had 6 bases not matched to a gene; V was cut back by 5 bases and J by 0 bases. This CDR3 has 17 amino acids. Germline V gene lookup returns CDR1 ENHRY and CDR2 SYGVKD. The CDR3 coding sequence is TGTGCCATCAGTTTAGCGGGAGGGGAAAGCTCCTACAATGAGCAGTTCTTC. It is translated as CAISLAGGESSYNEQFF.

CDR3 residues: CASRKDADQPQHF. CDR3 DNA sequence: TGTGCCAGCAGGAAGGACGCGGATCAGCCCCAGCATTTT. V gene TRBV12-3 or TRBV12-4 combines with J gene TRBJ1-5; D is unclear. This CDR3 region has 13 residues. V lost 6 bases and J lost 5, with 11 bases in between.

The V gene is TRBV6-2 or TRBV6-3, the J gene TRBJ1-2; 7 bases are a match to TRBD1. Looked up from germline, CDR1 is MNHEY and CDR2 is SVGEGT. Losses at the gene ends were 0 bases for V and 2 bases for J; bases not matched to a gene: 12. The length of the CDR3 is 18 residues. The CDR3 DNA follows: TGTGCCAGCAGTTACTCGACGTGGGCTCGGGACAGCAACTATGGCTACACCTTC. This gives the protein CASSYSTWARDSNYGYTF.

This clonotype was detected a few times. This chain uses TRBV10-3 with TRBJ2-1, with a possible D match to TRBD2 (6 bases). The CDR3 has 13 amino acids. Per germline, CDR1 ENHRY and CDR2 SYGVKD. V lost 7 bases to trimming and J lost 3 bases, with 10 bases between them. CDR3 region: CAITVADYNEQFF. The DNA for the CDR3 is TGTGCCATCACGGTAGCGGACTACAATGAGCAGTTCTTC.

The table lists this clonotype with many counts. The chain employs TRBV27 and TRBJ1-2, with unresolved D. The length of the CDR3 is 16 residues. From germline, CDR1 is MNHEY and CDR2 SMNVEV (reference sequence). Trimming took 8 bases from V and 3 from J, leaving 22 bases between them. The CDR3 sequence: CASVVRGAWVDYGYTF. Written as DNA, the CDR3 is TGTGCCAGCGTCGTTCGGGGTGCCTGGGTGGACTATGGCTACACCTTC.

V and J are TRBV11-2 and TRBJ2-5; TRBD2 aligns across 8 bases. This CDR3 is 16 amino acids long. V gave up 1 base and J gave up 2 bases; unmatched junction bases: 6. Germline-derived CDR1 and CDR2 are SGHAT and FQNNGV. In DNA, the CDR3 is TGTGCCAGCAGCTTAGCCGGGAGGGTGGGACAAGAGACCCAGTACTTC. This sequence encodes CASSLAGRVGQETQYF.

This clonotype showed up just once. The chain joins TRBV7-6 to TRBJ2-4; 14 positions agree with TRBD2. The J call could be wrong; TRBJ2-5 is a better fit for the DNA end. Germline values: CDR1 SGHVS, CDR2 FNYEAQ. CDR3 length: 18 amino acids. This chain's CDR3 is CASSLQKRTSGRHETQYF. The CDR3 coding sequence is TGTGCCAGCAGCTTACAAAAACGGACTAGCGGGAGGCACGAGACCCAGTACTTC.

The chain recombines TRBV24-1 with TRBJ2-3; D gene ambiguous. The germline V gene encodes CDR1 KGHDR and CDR2 SFDVKD. The CDR3 contains 14 residues. The V gene lost 5 bases and the J gene lost 2 bases, with 10 bases spanning the gap. The CDR3 protein is CATSVLLITDTQYF. DNA for the CDR3: TGTGCCACCAGTGTTCTTTTAATCACAGATACGCAGTATTTT.

This clonotype was counted ten times or more. V is TRBV6-1 and J is TRBJ2-5, with 7 bases lining up with TRBD2. V was clipped by 7 bases and J by 2 bases; unmatched bases: 13. The germline CDR1 and CDR2 sequences are MNHNS and SASEGT. The CDR3 runs to 16 residues. The CDR3 DNA is TGTGCCAGCAACCTCCCTGGGCTAGCGGCACAAGAGACCCAGTACTTC. Amino acids: CASNLPGLAAQETQYF.